The next 3 T cell receptor beta chains were all read from a single sample in a study of PD-L1 blockade in urothelial cancer. TCRdb's table, derived via immunoSEQ multiplex PCR, lists solely in-frame clones and lacks some. The sample has about 41,000 clones, 80% to 90% seen once. Time point of the sample: peripheral blood 6 weeks after treatment start. Source: PBMCs, taken around atezolizumab (anti-PD-L1) treatment. The receptor set was obtained from a man in his 70s with urothelial cancer.

The rearrangement joins TRBV9 to TRBJ2-2; 14 bases fit TRBD2. The CDR3 spans 17 residues. Trimming took 4 bases from V and 5 from J; bases not matched to a gene: 7. Germline loops: CDR1 SGDLS, CDR2 YYNGEE. The CDR3 DNA follows: TGTGCCAGCAGCACGGGACTAGCGGGAGCGGGTACCGGGGAGCTGTTTTTT. It encodes CASSTGLAGAGTGELFF.

This chain links TRBV7-6 with TRBJ2-1, with 8 bases lining up with TRBD2. Looked up from germline, CDR1 is SGHVS and CDR2 is FNYEAQ. This CDR3 contains 15 residues. The ends lost 2 bases at V and 7 bases at J; junction bases unmatched: 7. Here the CDR3 DNA reads TGTGCCAGCAGCTTAAGGCGGGAGGCGCTGAATGAGCAGTTCTTC. Translation gives CASSLRREALNEQFF.

This clone has more than one count but fewer than ten. The rearrangement links TRBV5-6 to TRBJ2-3, with D possibly TRBD2 on 5 matching bases. With 1 base removed from V and 1 base from J, the gap between germline ends came to 19 bases. CDR1 is SGHDT and CDR2 is YYEEEE in the germline V gene. CDR3 length: 18 residues. Here the CDR3 reads CASSLMVRRSSRTDTQYF. The CDR3 coding sequence is TGTGCCAGCAGCTTGATGGTTCGGAGGTCTAGCCGCACAGATACGCAGTATTTT. Combining the CDR3 with reference TRBV5-6 and TRBJ2-3 gives the whole variable domain DAGVTQSPTHLIKTRGQQVTLRCSPKSGHDTVSWYQQALGQGPQFIFQYYEEEERQRGNFPDRFSGHQFPNYSSELNVNALLLGDSALYLCASSLMVRRSSRTDTQYFGPGTRLTVL.